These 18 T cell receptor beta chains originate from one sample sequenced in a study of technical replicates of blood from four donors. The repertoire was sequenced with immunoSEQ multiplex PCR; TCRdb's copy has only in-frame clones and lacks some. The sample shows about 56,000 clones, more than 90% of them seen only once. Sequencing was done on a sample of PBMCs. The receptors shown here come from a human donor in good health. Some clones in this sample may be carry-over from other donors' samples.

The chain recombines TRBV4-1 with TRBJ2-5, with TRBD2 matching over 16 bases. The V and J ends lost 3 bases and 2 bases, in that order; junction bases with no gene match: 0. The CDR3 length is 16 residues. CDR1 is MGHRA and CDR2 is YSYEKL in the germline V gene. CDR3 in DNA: TGCGCCAGCAGCCAGGGACTAGCGGGAGGGCAAGAGACCCAGTACTTC. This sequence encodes CASSQGLAGGQETQYF.

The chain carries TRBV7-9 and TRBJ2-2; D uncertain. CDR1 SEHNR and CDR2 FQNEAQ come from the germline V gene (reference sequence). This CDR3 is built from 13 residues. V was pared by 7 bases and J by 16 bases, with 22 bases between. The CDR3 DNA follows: TGTGCCAGCACCCCTCAGGTGGCGAGACATCCGTTTTTT. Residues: CASTPQVARHPFF.

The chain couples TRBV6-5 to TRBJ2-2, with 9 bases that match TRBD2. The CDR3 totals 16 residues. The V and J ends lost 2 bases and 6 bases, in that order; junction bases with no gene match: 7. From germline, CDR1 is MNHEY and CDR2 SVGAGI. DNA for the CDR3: TGTGCCAGCAGTTACCGGATTAGCGGGAGTGCCGGGGAGCTGTTTTTT. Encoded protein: CASSYRISGSAGELFF.

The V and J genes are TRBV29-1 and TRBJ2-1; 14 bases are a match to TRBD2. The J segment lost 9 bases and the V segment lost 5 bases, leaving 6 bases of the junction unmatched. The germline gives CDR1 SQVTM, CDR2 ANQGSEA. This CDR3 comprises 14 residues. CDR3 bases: TGCAGCGTTCGTACGACTAGCGGGAGGGCTGAGCAGTTCTTC. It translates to CSVRTTSGRAEQFF.

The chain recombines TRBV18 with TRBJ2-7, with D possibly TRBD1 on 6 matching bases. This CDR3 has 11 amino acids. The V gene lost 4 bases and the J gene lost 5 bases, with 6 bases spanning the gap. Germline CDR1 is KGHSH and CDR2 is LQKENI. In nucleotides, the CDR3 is TGTGCCAGCTCACGGGGGCACGAGCAGTACTTC. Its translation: CASSRGHEQYF.

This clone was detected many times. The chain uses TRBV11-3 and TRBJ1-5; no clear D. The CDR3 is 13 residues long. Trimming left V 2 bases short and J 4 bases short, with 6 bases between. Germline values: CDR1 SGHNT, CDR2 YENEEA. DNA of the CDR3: TGTGCCAGCAGCTTATCCGTGAATCAGCCCCAGCATTTT. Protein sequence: CASSLSVNQPQHF.

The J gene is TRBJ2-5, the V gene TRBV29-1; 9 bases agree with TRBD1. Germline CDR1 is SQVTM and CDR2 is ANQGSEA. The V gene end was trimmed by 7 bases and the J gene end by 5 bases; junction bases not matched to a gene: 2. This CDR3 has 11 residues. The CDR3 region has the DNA TGCAGCGGGGACAGGGCTGAGACCCAGTACTTC. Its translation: CSGDRAETQYF. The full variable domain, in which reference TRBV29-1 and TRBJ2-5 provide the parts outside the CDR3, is SAVISQKPSRDICQRGTSLTIQCQVDSQVTMMFWYRQQPGQSLTLIATANQGSEATYESGFVIDKFPISRPNLTFSTLTVSNMSPEDSSIYLCSGDRAETQYFGPGTRLLVL.

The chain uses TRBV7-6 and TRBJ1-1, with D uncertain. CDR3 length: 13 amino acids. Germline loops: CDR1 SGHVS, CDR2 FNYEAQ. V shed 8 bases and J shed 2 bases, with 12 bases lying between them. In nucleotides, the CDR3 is TGTGCCAGCGGGGATCGGGGAAACACTGAAGCTTTCTTT. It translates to CASGDRGNTEAFF.

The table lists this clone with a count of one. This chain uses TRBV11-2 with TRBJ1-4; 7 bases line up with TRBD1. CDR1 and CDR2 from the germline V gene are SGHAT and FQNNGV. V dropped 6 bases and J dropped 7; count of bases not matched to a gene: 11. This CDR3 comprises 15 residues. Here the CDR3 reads CASRGNRGWGEKLFF. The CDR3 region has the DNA TGTGCCAGCAGAGGAAACAGGGGCTGGGGTGAAAAACTGTTTTTT.

The CDR3 DNA follows: TGCACCAGCAGCCAAATGAGCGGGGGGGCCCATCTGACAGATACGCAGTATTTT. Residues: CTSSQMSGGAHLTDTQYF. The J gene is TRBJ2-3, the V gene TRBV1; TRBD2, the D gene given by the table, was not confirmed from the DNA. TRBV1 counts as a pseudogene. This CDR3 is 18 amino acids long.

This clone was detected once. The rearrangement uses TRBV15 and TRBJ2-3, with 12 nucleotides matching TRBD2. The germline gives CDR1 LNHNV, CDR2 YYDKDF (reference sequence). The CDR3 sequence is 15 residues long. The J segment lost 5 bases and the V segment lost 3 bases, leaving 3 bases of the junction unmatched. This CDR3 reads CATSSRLAGVDTQYF. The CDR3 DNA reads TGTGCCACCAGCAGTCGACTAGCGGGAGTAGATACGCAGTATTTT. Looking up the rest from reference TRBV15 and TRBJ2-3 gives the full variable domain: DAMVIQNPRYQVTQFGKPVTLSCSQTLNHNVMYWYQQKSSQAPKLLFHYYDKDFNNEADTPDNFQSRRPNTSFCFLDIRSPGLGDTAMYLCATSSRLAGVDTQYFGPGTRLTVL.

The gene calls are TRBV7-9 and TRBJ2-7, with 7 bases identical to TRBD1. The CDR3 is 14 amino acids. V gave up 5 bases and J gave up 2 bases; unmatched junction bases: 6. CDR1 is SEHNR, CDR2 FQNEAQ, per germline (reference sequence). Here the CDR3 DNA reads TGTGCCAGCAGCGGTCGGGACAGTCCCTACGAGCAGTACTTC. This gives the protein CASSGRDSPYEQYF.

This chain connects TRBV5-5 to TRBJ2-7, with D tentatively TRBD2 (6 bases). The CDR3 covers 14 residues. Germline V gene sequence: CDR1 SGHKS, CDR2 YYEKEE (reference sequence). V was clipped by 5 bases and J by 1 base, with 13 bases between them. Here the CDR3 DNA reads TGTGCCAGCAGTCTGGTTGGGAGGTCCTACGAGCAGTACTTC. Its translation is CASSLVGRSYEQYF.

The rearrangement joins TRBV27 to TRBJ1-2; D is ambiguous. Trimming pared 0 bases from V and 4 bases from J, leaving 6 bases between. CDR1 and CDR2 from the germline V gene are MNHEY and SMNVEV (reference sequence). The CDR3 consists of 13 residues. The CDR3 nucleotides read TGTGCCAGCAGTTTATCGAGGGCCTATGGCTACACCTTC. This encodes CASSLSRAYGYTF.

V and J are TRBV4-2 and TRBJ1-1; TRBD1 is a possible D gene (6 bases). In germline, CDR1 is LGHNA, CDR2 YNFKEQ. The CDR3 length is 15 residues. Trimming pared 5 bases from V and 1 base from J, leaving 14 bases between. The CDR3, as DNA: TGTGCCAGCAGCGGGGTAGGGGGTCCGAACACTGAAGCTTTCTTT. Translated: CASSGVGGPNTEAFF.

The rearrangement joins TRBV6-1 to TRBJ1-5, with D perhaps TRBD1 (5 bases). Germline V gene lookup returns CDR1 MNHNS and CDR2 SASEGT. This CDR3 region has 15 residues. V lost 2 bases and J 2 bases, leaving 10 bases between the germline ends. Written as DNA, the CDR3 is TGTGCCAGCAGTGAATCGGGGGAGGGCAATCAGCCCCAGCATTTT. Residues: CASSESGEGNQPQHF.

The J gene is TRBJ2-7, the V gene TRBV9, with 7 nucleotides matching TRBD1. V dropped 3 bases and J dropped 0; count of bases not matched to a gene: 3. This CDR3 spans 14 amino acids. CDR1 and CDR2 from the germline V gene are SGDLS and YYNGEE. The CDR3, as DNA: TGTGCCAGCAGCGGGGGACAGAGCTCCTACGAGCAGTACTTC. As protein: CASSGGQSSYEQYF. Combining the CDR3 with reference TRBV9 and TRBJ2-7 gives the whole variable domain DSGVTQTPKHLITATGQRVTLRCSPRSGDLSVYWYQQSLDQGLQFLIQYYNGEERAKGNILERFSAQQFPDLHSELNLSSLELGDSALYFCASSGGQSSYEQYFGPGTRLTVT.

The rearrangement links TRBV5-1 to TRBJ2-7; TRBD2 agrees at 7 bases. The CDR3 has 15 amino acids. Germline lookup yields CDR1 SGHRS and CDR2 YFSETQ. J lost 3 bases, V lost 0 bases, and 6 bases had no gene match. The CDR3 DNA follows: TGCGCCAGCAGCTTGGTGGGGACTATAAACTACGAGCAGTACTTC. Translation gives CASSLVGTINYEQYF. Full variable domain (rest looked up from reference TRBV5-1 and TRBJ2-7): KAGVTQTPRYLIKTRGQQVTLSCSPISGHRSVSWYQQTPGQGLQFLFEYFSETQRNKGNFPGRFSGRQFSNSRSEMNVSTLELGDSALYLCASSLVGTINYEQYFGPGTRLTVT.